These 27 T cell receptor beta chains came from one sample sequenced in a study of T cell responses to AZD1222 COVID-19 vaccine. Only in-frame clones appear in the TCRdb table, and some are missing; sequencing was by immunoSEQ multiplex PCR. The data contain 100,000 to 150,000 clones, about 85% of them seen just once; the ten biggest clones take up around 4.4%. The source was peripheral blood, collected 28 days after the second AZD1222 dose. The receptor set was obtained from an adult who received the AZD1222 COVID-19 vaccine.

The rearrangement uses TRBV7-9 and TRBJ1-5; D remains ambiguous. The CDR3 runs 12 residues. V was trimmed by 3 bases and J by 5 bases, leaving 5 bases between them. CDR1 and CDR2 from the germline V gene are SEHNR and FQNEAQ (reference sequence). This chain's CDR3 is CASSFSDQPQHF. The CDR3 DNA reads as TGTGCCAGCAGCTTCTCCGATCAGCCCCAGCATTTT. The variable domain in full, with the rest retrieved from reference TRBV7-9 and TRBJ1-5, is DTGVSQNPRHKITKRGQNVTFRCDPISEHNRLYWYRQTLGQGPEFLTYFQNEAQLEKSRLLSDRFSAERPKGSFSTLEIQRTEQGDSAMYLCASSFSDQPQHFGDGTRLSIL.

V usage is TRBV7-2 and J usage is TRBJ1-2; no clear D. Per the germline V gene, CDR1 is SGHTA and CDR2 is FQGNSA. V dropped 1 base and J dropped 6 bases, with 9 bases sitting between them. The length of the CDR3 is 13 residues. CDR3 in DNA: TGTGCCAGCAGCTTAGGGCAGAGCCATGGCTACACCTTC. Its protein product is CASSLGQSHGYTF. The full variable domain, completed using reference TRBV7-2 and TRBJ1-2, is GAGVSQSPSNKVTEKGKDVELRCDPISGHTALYWYRQSLGQGLEFLIYFQGNSAPDKSGLPSDRFSAERTGGSVSTLTIQRTQQEDSAVYLCASSLGQSHGYTFGSGTRLTVV.

The chain joins TRBV14 to TRBJ2-1; weak D call: TRBD2 (5 bases). The germline CDR1 and CDR2 sequences are SGHDN and FVKESK. The CDR3 spans 13 residues. Trimming pared 1 base from V and 6 bases from J, leaving 7 bases between. The CDR3 DNA reads TGTGCCAGCAGCCAAGCGGGATCCAATGAGCAGTTCTTC. Translated: CASSQAGSNEQFF.

The V gene is TRBV19, the J gene TRBJ1-2, with D possibly being TRBD1 (5 bases). The length of the CDR3 is 20 residues. V lost 4 bases and J lost 4, with 31 bases in between. CDR1 is LNHDA, CDR2 SQIVND, per germline (reference sequence). Written as DNA, the CDR3 is TGTGCCAGTAGTACCATCTTCTCGGGGTCATGGAATCTCGGGGGCTATGGCTACACCTTC. It is translated as CASSTIFSGSWNLGGYGYTF.

This clone has just a few counts. This chain uses TRBV29-1 with TRBJ2-7, with D tentatively TRBD1 (5 bases). V lost 4 bases, J lost 5 bases, and 9 bases lay in between. This CDR3 region has 11 residues. Germline V gene lookup returns CDR1 SQVTM and CDR2 ANQGSEA. CDR3 sequence: CSVAGFHEQYF. CDR3 DNA sequence: TGCAGCGTTGCAGGGTTCCACGAGCAGTACTTC.

This chain uses TRBV5-4 with TRBJ1-2; TRBD1 matches at 8 bases. This CDR3 spans 13 amino acids. The germline CDR1 and CDR2 sequences are SGHNT and YYREEE (reference sequence). The trim removed 4 bases at V and 4 bases at J, leaving 3 bases unmatched. DNA for the CDR3: TGTGCCAGCAGCGTACAGGGGGGCTATGGCTACACCTTC. Protein: CASSVQGGYGYTF.

This CDR3 reads CASSRQGARGEAFF. CDR3 DNA: TGTGCCAGCAGTCGACAGGGGGCGCGAGGTGAAGCTTTCTTT. The chain joins TRBV6-5 to TRBJ1-1; 10 nucleotides match TRBD1. The CDR3 has 14 amino acids. With 5 bases clipped from V and 7 bases from J, the junction kept 7 bases outside the gene matches. Germline V gene data show CDR1 as MNHEY and CDR2 as SVGAGI.

The chain uses TRBV7-2 and TRBJ2-7; TRBD2 aligns across 7 bases. The CDR3 has 16 amino acids. V gave up 2 bases and J gave up 0 bases; unmatched junction bases: 7. CDR1 SGHTA and CDR2 FQGNSA come from the germline V gene. The chain's CDR3 is CASSLSLAANSYEQYF. In DNA, the CDR3 is TGTGCCAGCAGCTTATCTCTAGCGGCCAACTCCTACGAGCAGTACTTC.

Of note for this clone: Distinct nucleotide sequences in the sample also encode this CDR3. The V call is TRBV12-3 or TRBV12-4, the J call TRBJ2-1; D remains unclear. The V gene lost 5 bases and the J gene lost 3 bases, with 2 bases spanning the gap. This CDR3 contains 11 residues. The chain's CDR3 is CASSSYNEQFF. The CDR3 DNA reads TGTGCCAGCAGTAGCTACAATGAGCAGTTCTTC.

The V call is TRBV19, the J call TRBJ2-7; a possible D gene is TRBD2 (6 bases). Trimming left V 8 bases short and J 5 bases short, with 22 bases between. The CDR3 sequence is 15 residues long. CDR1 is LNHDA and CDR2 is SQIVND in the germline V gene (reference sequence). This chain's CDR3 is CASSPQDTRGDEQYF. DNA for the CDR3: TGTGCCAGTTCCCCCCAGGACACCCGCGGGGACGAGCAGTACTTC.

The chain is built from TRBV28 and TRBJ1-2, with 8 nucleotides matching TRBD1. CDR1 and CDR2 (germline): MDHEN, SYDVKM. This CDR3 spans 14 amino acids. The V segment lost 11 bases and the J segment 4 bases; nucleotides outside the gene matches: 12. The CDR3 DNA follows: TGTGCCGCAAGAGGACAGGGAGTGTTCTATGGCTACACCTTC. Its protein product is CAARGQGVFYGYTF.

V is TRBV6-2 or TRBV6-3 and J is TRBJ1-2; unclear D gene. The CDR3 consists of 13 residues. Deletions cut 2 bases from V and 8 bases from J, with 12 bases between. The germline V gene encodes CDR1 MNHEY and CDR2 SVGEGT. The CDR3 nucleotides read TGTGCCAGCAGTTACGTGGTAGGGCGCGGCTACACCTTC. This translates into CASSYVVGRGYTF.

This clone was detected a few times. V and J are TRBV4-1 and TRBJ2-7; D is perhaps TRBD2 (5 bases). CDR3 length equals 15 residues. V was cut by 1 base and J by 4 bases, with 14 bases left in between. Germline V CDR1 and CDR2: MGHRA, YSYEKL. CDR3 sequence: CASSQVPGRAYEQYF. The CDR3 nucleotides read TGCGCCAGCAGCCAAGTTCCGGGAAGGGCTTACGAGCAGTACTTC.

The rearrangement joins TRBV7-2 to TRBJ2-6; D is undetermined. CDR1 and CDR2 (germline): SGHTA, FQGNSA. Trimming shortened V by 5 bases and J by 8 bases, and 4 bases separated the two germline ends. This CDR3 comprises 11 residues. Here the CDR3 reads CASSLSNVLTF. Written as DNA, the CDR3 is TGTGCCAGCAGCCTATCCAACGTCCTGACTTTC.

The V and J genes are TRBV20-1 and TRBJ1-5; D ambiguous. Germline assignment: CDR1 DFQATT and CDR2 SNEGSKA (reference sequence). This CDR3 comprises 11 residues. Trimming stripped 5 bases from V and 1 base from J, with 3 bases between. CDR3 in DNA: TGCAGTGCTTCCAGCAATCAGCCCCAGCATTTT. Protein product: CSASSNQPQHF.

This chain connects TRBV6-2 or TRBV6-3 to TRBJ2-3; 11 positions agree with TRBD2. The germline CDR1 and CDR2 sequences are MNHEY and SVGEGT. This CDR3 has 18 residues. V dropped 0 bases and J dropped 0; count of bases not matched to a gene: 5. The CDR3 DNA sequence: TGTGCCAGCAGTTACTCACATCGACTAGCGGGAAGCACAGATACGCAGTATTTT. Translation: CASSYSHRLAGSTDTQYF.

The chain is built from TRBV5-6 and TRBJ2-5, with D tentatively TRBD2 (5 bases). Germline CDR1 and CDR2: SGHDT and YYEEEE. V was shortened by 1 base and J by 5 bases, with 9 bases between the two germline ends. CDR3 length: 13 amino acids. The CDR3 loop is CASSLQRGETQYF. DNA for the CDR3: TGTGCCAGCAGCTTGCAGCGAGGGGAGACCCAGTACTTC. The full variable domain, its missing parts supplied by reference TRBV5-6 and TRBJ2-5, is DAGVTQSPTHLIKTRGQQVTLRCSPKSGHDTVSWYQQALGQGPQFIFQYYEEEERQRGNFPDRFSGHQFPNYSSELNVNALLLGDSALYLCASSLQRGETQYFGPGTRLLVL.

The CDR3 sequence is CASSLHLGQGIGSPLHF. As DNA, the CDR3 is TGTGCCAGCAGCCTACATTTGGGACAGGGGATAGGGTCACCCCTCCACTTT. The chain couples TRBV3-1 (or the pseudogene TRBV3-2) to TRBJ1-6, with TRBD1 matching 10 bases. The CDR3 loop spans 17 amino acids. V lost 4 bases and J lost 10; bases outside the gene matches: 13. Germline CDR1 LGHDT, CDR2 YNNKEL (reference sequence).

This clone was seen a single time. The rearrangement uses TRBV6-5 and TRBJ1-1, with 7 bases fitting TRBD1. CDR3 length: 16 residues. Germline V gene lookup returns CDR1 MNHEY and CDR2 SVGAGI. V was pared by 0 bases and J by 3 bases, with 7 bases of the junction left unmatched. In DNA, the CDR3 is TGTGCCAGCAGTTACTCAACACAGGGGCTCTACACTGAAGCTTTCTTT. Translating gives CASSYSTQGLYTEAFF.

V gene TRBV3-1 (or the pseudogene TRBV3-2) combines with J gene TRBJ2-1; 11 positions agree with TRBD2. Germline V gives CDR1 LGHDT, CDR2 YNNKEL (reference sequence). The length of the CDR3 is 16 residues. V shed 1 base, J shed 9 bases, and the junction held 8 bases outside the gene matches. The CDR3 sequence: CASSQGTSGLRGEQFF. In nucleotides, the CDR3 is TGTGCCAGCAGCCAAGGGACTAGCGGGCTTAGGGGTGAGCAGTTCTTC.

The V call is TRBV5-4, the J call TRBJ2-4; either TRBD1 or TRBD2 may fit D (6 bases each). The length of the CDR3 is 15 residues. With 0 bases removed from V and 7 bases from J, the gap between germline ends came to 14 bases. The V gene's germline CDR1 is SGHNT and CDR2 YYREEE (reference sequence). The CDR3 DNA is TGTGCCAGCAGCTTGGGGGGCGGAGGGGGGAACATTCAGTACTTC. Protein sequence: CASSLGGGGGNIQYF. Variable domain in full (rest from reference TRBV5-4 and TRBJ2-4): ETGVTQSPTHLIKTRGQQVTLRCSSQSGHNTVSWYQQALGQGPQFIFQYYREEENGRGNFPPRFSGLQFPNYSSELNVNALELDDSALYLCASSLGGGGGNIQYFGAGTRLSVL.

This clone was found once. The chain employs TRBV6-5 and TRBJ1-6; D uncertain. Trimming shortened V by 11 bases and J by 7 bases, and 12 bases separated the two germline ends. The CDR3 totals 12 residues. Per the germline V gene, CDR1 is MNHEY and CDR2 is SVGAGI. CDR3 coding DNA: TGTGCCGCCGGGAATCCCAATTCACCCCTCCACTTT. As protein: CAAGNPNSPLHF.

This chain links TRBV7-2 with TRBJ2-1, with a tentative D call TRBD2 (6 bases). The CDR3 is made up of 13 amino acids. V lost 4 bases to trimming and J lost 5 bases, with 9 bases between them. Per germline, CDR1 SGHTA and CDR2 FQGNSA. CDR3 sequence (DNA): TGTGCCAGCAGCTCCGGGACTCACAATGAGCAGTTCTTC. Its protein is CASSSGTHNEQFF.

The chain links TRBV6-5 to TRBJ1-2; D gene uncertain. Germline-derived CDR1 and CDR2 are MNHEY and SVGAGI. V shed 5 bases and J shed 6 bases, with 13 bases lying between them. The CDR3 spans 13 residues. CDR3 bases: TGTGCCAGCAGTCCAAGACCCCCGGATGGCTACACCTTC. Protein sequence: CASSPRPPDGYTF.

This clone occurred once. This CDR3 is CASSYSITGDTEAFF. The CDR3 nucleotides are TGTGCCAGCAGTTACTCGATTACTGGGGACACTGAAGCTTTCTTT. This chain links TRBV6-5 with TRBJ1-1; D unclear. CDR3 length: 15 residues. V was clipped by 0 bases and J by 3 bases, with 11 bases between them. Per germline, CDR1 MNHEY and CDR2 SVGAGI.

The rearrangement uses TRBV28 and TRBJ1-5; no firm D call. Germline V gives CDR1 MDHEN, CDR2 SYDVKM. CDR3 size: 14 residues. Trimming removed 3 bases from V and 0 bases from J, with 6 bases in between. This CDR3 reads CASSLENSNQPQHF. The CDR3, as DNA: TGTGCCAGCAGTTTGGAGAATAGCAATCAGCCCCAGCATTTT.

Only one count was recorded for this clone. This chain joins TRBV7-3 and TRBJ1-1; D is perhaps TRBD1 (5 bases). CDR3 length: 14 residues. Germline CDR1 is SGHTA and CDR2 is FQGTGA. V was pared by 3 bases and J by 1 base, with 9 bases between. CDR3 DNA sequence: TGTGCCAGCAGCTTCCAGGGTTCGAACACTGAAGCTTTCTTT. Its protein product is CASSFQGSNTEAFF.